This TCR beta chain emerged from a study of tumor and adjacent non-tumor tissue in lung cancer. Study information: Patients comprised 12 adenocarcinoma, 2 squamous cell carcinoma and 1 small cell lung cancer. The patients, roughly 9 men and roughly 5 women, were about 31 to 76 with stage I to III disease.

Study outcomes and limitations: Shorter survival was associated with higher TCR diversity in tumors. Normal lung showed higher cumulative top 100 clone frequency than tumor.

TCRbeta libraries were built with three rounds of nested PCR, modified from ARM-PCR. TCRdb analysed the multiplex PCR reads with MiXCR anew, one entry per CDR3 protein. The repertoire holds under 100,000 distinct CDR3 sequences, with about 61% as singletons. Turning to this clonotype: Its target is unknown. At one end, the junction sequence differs from germline, possibly due to a read error.

The length of the CDR3 is 13 residues. The germline gives CDR1 SGHAT, CDR2 FQDESV (reference sequence). No cell sorting was done before RNA was extracted from the tissue. The V call is TRBV11-1, the J call TRBJ2-5; no clear D gene. Sample: lung tumor tissue. The TCR sequence derives from a man between 70 and 80 years old with non-small cell lung cancer. Here the CDR3 DNA reads TGTGCCAGCAATCAGACGGACCAAGAGACCCAGTGCTTC. Translating it yields CASNQTDQETQCF.